A single sample is the source of the 19 T cell receptor beta chains below, sequenced in a study of T cell changes during pregnancy in multiple sclerosis. Libraries were prepared by immunoSEQ multiplex PCR; TCRdb keeps only in-frame clonotypes and omits some of them. The sample yields about 48,000 clones, roughly 92% seen once. The sequenced sample was CD4+ T cells from peripheral blood mononuclear cells, obtained in the second trimester of pregnancy. These receptors were taken from a female donor in good health, enrolled as a control in a pregnancy study.

The CDR3 coding sequence is TGTGATACAGTCATCCCAGCGGGGGGAGGCAGGCCCTACGAGCAGTACTTC. Its translation is CDTVIPAGGGRPYEQYF. The chain carries TRBV27 and TRBJ2-7; 9 nucleotides match TRBD2. The CDR3 spans 17 residues. CDR1 MNHEY and CDR2 SMNVEV come from the germline V gene (reference sequence).

This rearrangement joins TRBV11-1 to TRBJ2-1; D not resolved. From germline, CDR1 is SGHAT and CDR2 FQDESV (reference sequence). V was trimmed by 3 bases and J by 6 bases, leaving 12 bases between them. CDR3 length: 14 amino acids. In DNA, the CDR3 is TGTGCCAGCAGCTTCGCCCGACTTACCAATGAGCAGTTCTTC. Protein product: CASSFARLTNEQFF.

The chain joins TRBV28 to TRBJ2-5; possible D gene TRBD1, 6 bases. The CDR3 covers 14 residues. V dropped 5 bases and J dropped 5 bases, with 15 bases sitting between them. Germline-derived CDR1 and CDR2 are MDHEN and SYDVKM. The CDR3 DNA is TGTGCCAGCAGTCCGCAGGGGCGCTGGGAGACCCAGTACTTC. It yields the protein CASSPQGRWETQYF.

The rearrangement links TRBV5-4 to TRBJ1-6; a weak D match, TRBD1 (5 bases). CDR1 SGHNT and CDR2 YYREEE come from the germline V gene (reference sequence). This CDR3 has 16 amino acids. The V end lost 7 bases, the J end lost 5 bases, and 19 bases lay between the germline ends. As DNA, the CDR3 is TGTGCCAGCTCGATTCAGGGCAGGGCGCATAATTCACCCCTCCACTTT. This gives the protein CASSIQGRAHNSPLHF.

The CDR3 reads CASSFKTVANTGELFF. The CDR3 coding sequence is TGTGCCAGCAGTTTCAAGACAGTCGCGAACACCGGGGAGCTGTTTTTT. V and J are TRBV25-1 and TRBJ2-2; a possible D gene is TRBD1 (5 bases). Germline CDR1 and CDR2: MGHDK and SYGVNS. The CDR3 length is 16 residues. Trimming removed 5 bases from V and 0 bases from J, with 13 bases in between. Supplemented by reference TRBV25-1 and TRBJ2-2, the full variable domain reads EADIYQTPRYLVIGTGKKITLECSQTMGHDKMYWYQQDPGMELHLIHYSYGVNSTEKGDLSSESTVSRIRTEHFPLTLESARPSHTSQYLCASSFKTVANTGELFFGEGSRLTVL.

The chain employs TRBV4-1 and TRBJ1-1; 8 nucleotides line up with TRBD1. Germline-derived CDR1 and CDR2 are MGHRA and YSYEKL. The CDR3 sequence is 16 residues long. J lost 5 bases, V lost 1 base, and 9 bases had no gene match. In DNA, the CDR3 is TGCGCCAGCAGCCAAGTGGGGCAGGGGGCACGGACTGAAGCTTTCTTT. The encoded protein is CASSQVGQGARTEAFF.

CDR3 region: CASSKGQALYEQYF. CDR3 sequence (DNA): TGTGCCAGCAGTAAGGGACAGGCTCTCTACGAGCAGTACTTC. This sequence joins TRBV6-5 and TRBJ2-7, with 8 bases identical to TRBD1. The germline CDR1 and CDR2 sequences are MNHEY and SVGAGI. This CDR3 spans 14 amino acids. Losses at the gene ends were 5 bases for V and 3 bases for J; bases not matched to a gene: 6.

V usage is TRBV18 and J usage is TRBJ1-4; tentatively, D is TRBD1 (5 bases). The germline V gene has CDR1 KGHSH and CDR2 LQKENI. This CDR3 has 16 amino acids. V was pared by 3 bases and J by 2 bases, with 13 bases between. The CDR3 DNA follows: TGTGCCAGCTCACCGGGGGGTGTTTCGACTAATGAAAAACTGTTTTTT. Its protein product is CASSPGGVSTNEKLFF. Full variable domain (missing parts from reference TRBV18 and TRBJ1-4): NAGVMQNPRHLVRRRGQEARLRCSPMKGHSHVYWYRQLPEEGLKFMVYLQKENIIDESGMPKERFSAEFPKEGPSILRIQQVVRGDSAAYFCASSPGGVSTNEKLFFGSGTQLSVL.

In this sample, this clone turned up once. This chain uses TRBV6-1 with TRBJ2-7; D is possibly TRBD2 (5 bases). The CDR3 has 13 amino acids. Germline V lookup: CDR1 MNHNS, CDR2 SASEGT. The chain's CDR3 is CAAGGPPLYEQYF. CDR3 nucleotide sequence: TGTGCAGCAGGAGGTCCACCTCTCTACGAGCAGTACTTC.

The rearrangement uses TRBV11-2 and TRBJ1-3; unclear D gene. Trimming pared 2 bases from V and 3 bases from J, leaving 5 bases between. Germline loops: CDR1 SGHAT, CDR2 FQNNGV. The CDR3 has 13 amino acids. DNA of the CDR3: TGTGCCAGCAGCTTAACGAGTGGAAACACCATATATTTT. Protein sequence: CASSLTSGNTIYF.

V and J are TRBV5-1 and TRBJ2-5; 15 nucleotides align to TRBD2. J gave up 5 bases and V 0 bases, and 5 bases lay outside the gene matches. The CDR3 covers 17 residues. Germline CDR1 and CDR2: SGHRS and YFSETQ. The CDR3 DNA reads as TGCGCCAGCAGCTTGGGGACTAGCGGGAGGGTAGAGGAGACCCAGTACTTC. This encodes CASSLGTSGRVEETQYF.

Remarks on this clone: The junction departs from the called germline gene at one end, perhaps through a read error. Distinct nucleotide sequences in the sample also encode this CDR3. The CDR3 DNA is TGTGCCAGCACCCTGGGGGCAGGACTCTCCTACGAACAGTACTTC. It translates to CASTLGAGLSYEQYF. The rearrangement joins TRBV28 to TRBJ2-7, with D maybe TRBD1 (6 bases). This CDR3 comprises 15 residues. The V gene's germline CDR1 is MDHEN and CDR2 SYDVKM.

The chain carries TRBV19 and TRBJ2-1; TRBD1 agrees at 8 bases. The V gene's germline CDR1 is LNHDA and CDR2 SQIVND (reference sequence). This CDR3 has 16 residues. V shed 5 bases, J shed 2 bases, and the junction held 8 bases outside the gene matches. In nucleotides, the CDR3 is TGTGCCAGTAGTTCCTCCGACAGGGGCCCCTACAATGAGCAGTTCTTC. Its protein product is CASSSSDRGPYNEQFF. The variable domain in full, completed from reference TRBV19 and TRBJ2-1, reads DGGITQSPKYLFRKEGQNVTLSCEQNLNHDAMYWYRQDPGQGLRLIYYSQIVNDFQKGDIAEGYSVSREKKESFPLTVTSAQKNPTAFYLCASSSSDRGPYNEQFFGPGTRLTVL.

J is TRBJ2-2 and V is TRBV15, with a tentative D call TRBD2 (6 bases). Deletions cut 1 base from V and 6 bases from J, with 6 bases between. There are 13 residues in the CDR3. Germline CDR1 LNHNV, CDR2 YYDKDF (reference sequence). CDR3 region: CATSRGDSGELFF. As DNA, the CDR3 is TGTGCCACCAGCAGAGGGGACTCCGGGGAGCTGTTTTTT.

The V gene is TRBV28, the J gene TRBJ2-1; TRBD1 matches 8 bases. The trim removed 5 bases at V and 4 bases at J, leaving 13 bases unmatched. Germline V gene data show CDR1 as MDHEN and CDR2 as SYDVKM. The CDR3 is made up of 17 amino acids. The DNA for the CDR3 is TGTGCCAGCAGTCCTCTCGCTGGCAGGGGGCATTACAATGAGCAGTTCTTC. Its translation: CASSPLAGRGHYNEQFF.

This clone was counted a few times. J is TRBJ1-6 and V is TRBV7-6, with a weak D call TRBD1 (6 bases). V gave up 4 bases and J gave up 10 bases, with 17 bases separating them. The CDR3 has 15 amino acids. Germline-derived CDR1 and CDR2 are SGHVS and FNYEAQ. CDR3 bases: TGTGCCAGCAGCTCAGATCAGGGAGGGGGATCACCCCTCCACTTT. Translation gives CASSSDQGGGSPLHF.

The chain uses TRBV7-2 and TRBJ2-6, with TRBD2 as a possible D gene (6 bases). The CDR3 is 15 residues long. V was shortened by 3 bases and J by 1 base, with 7 bases between the two germline ends. Germline V lookup: CDR1 SGHTA, CDR2 FQGNSA. The CDR3 loop is CASSLGGSGANVLTF. CDR3 sequence (DNA): TGTGCCAGCAGCTTGGGGGGATCTGGGGCCAACGTCCTGACTTTC.

This clone turned up a few times. The chain combines TRBV9 with TRBJ1-2; a possible D gene is TRBD1 (6 bases). V lost 0 bases, J lost 0 bases, and 9 bases lay in between. From germline, CDR1 is SGDLS and CDR2 YYNGEE. The CDR3 covers 15 residues. In DNA, the CDR3 is TGTGCCAGCAGCGTAGGACAGGATCCTAACTATGGCTACACCTTC. The encoded protein is CASSVGQDPNYGYTF.

The chain combines TRBV28 with TRBJ1-3; the D is unclear. Germline-derived CDR1 and CDR2 are MDHEN and SYDVKM. The CDR3 is made up of 12 amino acids. V was pared by 3 bases and J by 4 bases, with 4 bases between. Written as DNA, the CDR3 is TGTGCCAGCAGTTTCTTGGGAAACACCATATATTTT. Amino acid sequence: CASSFLGNTIYF.